Shown below are 23 T cell receptor beta chains from a single sample sequenced in a study of cytomegalovirus exposure and HLA in healthy donors. PCR employed 60 Vbeta and 13 Jbeta primers. The protocol was immunoSEQ multiplex PCR, while the TCRdb copy is restricted to in-frame clones and leaves out a portion. The data show around 78,000 clones, over 60% seen once. The specimen sequenced was PBMCs. Receptor source: a male donor in good health and CMV-seronegative.

V and J are TRBV28 and TRBJ2-7, with 7 bases fitting TRBD2. Trimming took 8 bases from V and 2 from J; bases not matched to a gene: 6. Germline CDR1 MDHEN, CDR2 SYDVKM. The CDR3 runs 13 residues. This chain's CDR3 is CASDGGRAYEQYF. The CDR3 coding sequence is TGTGCCAGCGACGGCGGGAGAGCCTACGAGCAGTACTTC.

The CDR3, as DNA: TGTGCCAGCATACGACAGGGGAACTATGGCTACACCTTC. Its protein is CASIRQGNYGYTF. The chain recombines TRBV6-1 with TRBJ1-2; 8 bases are shared with TRBD1. V lost 7 bases, J lost 2 bases, and 3 bases stayed unmatched. CDR1 and CDR2 from the germline V gene are MNHNS and SASEGT. The CDR3 length is 13 residues.

The chain uses TRBV5-4 and TRBJ2-1; 9 bases line up with TRBD2. CDR1 is SGHNT, CDR2 YYREEE, per germline (reference sequence). This CDR3 has 16 amino acids. Unmatched junction bases numbered 14, after V lost 3 bases and J lost 10 bases. Here the CDR3 DNA reads TGTGCCAGCAGCTCCATTAGCGGGAGAAATTCGGGAGAGCAGTTCTTC. Encoded protein: CASSSISGRNSGEQFF.

V gene TRBV4-2 combines with J gene TRBJ2-1; 10 nucleotides agree with TRBD2. The CDR3 runs to 15 residues. Germline CDR1 is LGHNA and CDR2 is YNFKEQ. Losses at the gene ends were 4 bases for V and 9 bases for J; bases not matched to a gene: 9. The DNA for the CDR3 is TGTGCCAGCAGCCCACATAGCGGGGGGCGGGGTGAGCAGTTCTTC. Protein product: CASSPHSGGRGEQFF.

The CDR3, as DNA: TGTGCCAGCAGTGAAGGGGGACGGGGACGGGGGGGCTACACCTTC. The encoded protein is CASSEGGRGRGGYTF. The genes are TRBV25-1 and TRBJ1-2; maybe TRBD1 (5 bases). CDR1 and CDR2 from the germline V gene are MGHDK and SYGVNS. The CDR3 runs 15 residues. V was pared by 2 bases and J by 8 bases, with 18 bases between.

The rearrangement joins TRBV5-8 to TRBJ1-1, with 7 bases matching TRBD1. The germline CDR1 and CDR2 sequences are SGHTS and YDEGEE. The CDR3 consists of 14 residues. The V and J ends lost 3 bases and 1 base, in that order; junction bases with no gene match: 3. The CDR3 is CASSWGQKNTEAFF. CDR3 sequence (DNA): TGTGCCAGCAGCTGGGGACAGAAGAACACTGAAGCTTTCTTT.

The rearrangement links TRBV7-9 to TRBJ2-1; 8 bases are a match to TRBD1. The CDR3 sequence is 13 residues long. Per the germline V gene, CDR1 is SEHNR and CDR2 is FQNEAQ (reference sequence). V dropped 5 bases and J dropped 10; count of bases not matched to a gene: 7. Written as DNA, the CDR3 is TGTGCCAGCAGCGCATGGACAGGGCGGGAGCAGTTCTTC. Protein product: CASSAWTGREQFF.

Only a few counts were recorded for this clone. The chain is built from TRBV6-6 and TRBJ2-3; D remains unclear. V lost 5 bases to trimming and J lost 11 bases, with 14 bases between them. The CDR3 has 12 residues. The germline V gene has CDR1 MNHNY and CDR2 SVGAGI (reference sequence). CDR3: CASSPAGRGQYF. In DNA form, the CDR3 reads TGTGCCAGCAGTCCAGCCGGTCGCGGGCAGTATTTT.

This clone came up once. V and J are TRBV6-5 and TRBJ1-1; tentatively, D is TRBD1 (5 bases). The length of the CDR3 is 15 residues. V shed 5 bases and J shed 3 bases, with 16 bases lying between them. Germline V CDR1 and CDR2: MNHEY, SVGAGI. As DNA, the CDR3 is TGTGCCAGCAGTCGAACATCGGGGGGGGACACTGAAGCTTTCTTT. This translates into CASSRTSGGDTEAFF.

The count of this clone is one. The chain joins TRBV5-4 to TRBJ1-1; 8 bases map to TRBD1. CDR1 is SGHNT, CDR2 YYREEE, per germline (reference sequence). The CDR3 sequence is 11 residues long. The trim removed 3 bases at V and 14 bases at J, leaving 6 bases unmatched. CDR3 sequence (DNA): TGTGCCAGCAGCTGGGGACAGGCTAGGTTCTTT. Translating it yields CASSWGQARFF.

This clone was found once. This chain uses TRBV7-9 with TRBJ2-1; D is possibly TRBD2 (5 bases). This CDR3 is 18 amino acids long. Germline values: CDR1 SEHNR, CDR2 FQNEAQ (reference sequence). Trimming cost V 4 bases and J 0 bases, with 19 bases left between them. CDR3 region: CASSSQTGRGSSYNEQFF. CDR3 sequence (DNA): TGTGCCAGCAGCTCTCAGACCGGCCGAGGGAGCTCCTACAATGAGCAGTTCTTC.

V and J are TRBV7-2 and TRBJ2-2; 9 nucleotides agree with TRBD2. The CDR3 extends over 16 amino acids. V lost 1 base and J lost 8; bases outside the gene matches: 8. Looked up from germline, CDR1 is SGHTA and CDR2 is FQGNSA. The CDR3 spells CASSLGGGGAGGELFF. The CDR3 DNA sequence: TGTGCCAGCAGCTTAGGTGGCGGGGGGGCCGGAGGGGAGCTGTTTTTT.

The CDR3 is CASSAGTSGNKNIQYF. In DNA, the CDR3 is TGTGCCAGCAGCGCTGGGACTAGCGGAAACAAAAACATTCAGTACTTC. The J gene is TRBJ2-4, the V gene TRBV28; 11 positions match TRBD2. The ends lost 6 bases at V and 3 bases at J; junction bases unmatched: 7. This CDR3 contains 16 residues. The germline V gene has CDR1 MDHEN and CDR2 SYDVKM.

This chain links TRBV27 with TRBJ1-4; D remains unclear. Germline V gene data show CDR1 as MNHEY and CDR2 as SMNVEV (reference sequence). Trimming pared 3 bases from V and 4 bases from J, leaving 3 bases between. This CDR3 has 12 amino acids. The CDR3 nucleotides are TGTGCCAGCAGTTTCCGTAATGAAAAACTGTTTTTT. It is translated as CASSFRNEKLFF.

The CDR3 nucleotides read TGTGCCAGCAGTCAAAGACAGTATGGCTACACCTTC. Amino acids: CASSQRQYGYTF. The genes are TRBV28 and TRBJ1-2; perhaps TRBD1 as D (5 bases). CDR3 size: 12 residues. The germline V gene has CDR1 MDHEN and CDR2 SYDVKM. V lost 5 bases, J lost 5 bases, and 9 bases lay in between.

The chain joins TRBV15 to TRBJ2-5; 9 bases map to TRBD1. V lost 1 base to trimming and J lost 5 bases; unmatched junction nucleotides: 2. Germline CDR1 LNHNV, CDR2 YYDKDF (reference sequence). The CDR3 runs to 14 residues. The CDR3 spells CATSRAGQGETQYF. Here the CDR3 DNA reads TGTGCCACCAGCAGAGCGGGACAGGGCGAGACCCAGTACTTC.

The chain has TRBV28 and TRBJ2-3; tentatively, D is TRBD2 (5 bases). The length of the CDR3 is 14 residues. Trimming took off 1 base at V and 8 bases at J, with 13 bases between the two ends. Per the germline V gene, CDR1 is MDHEN and CDR2 is SYDVKM. In DNA form, the CDR3 reads TGTGCCAGCAGTTTATCCTGGGGAGTTGGTACGCAGTATTTT. Protein product: CASSLSWGVGTQYF.

The chain combines TRBV2 with TRBJ2-7; the match to TRBD1 covers 9 bases. Germline CDR1 and CDR2: SNHLY and FYNNEI. V was clipped by 5 bases and J by 4 bases; unmatched bases: 15. This CDR3 comprises 17 residues. Written as DNA, the CDR3 is TGTGCCAGCAGTCTTGGGGGGGTAGGACAGGGGCTTTACGAGCAGTACTTC. Protein sequence: CASSLGGVGQGLYEQYF.

The genes are TRBV6-1 and TRBJ2-1; 10 nucleotides agree with TRBD2. Germline V CDR1 and CDR2: MNHNS, SASEGT. The V and J ends lost 3 bases and 8 bases, in that order; junction bases with no gene match: 4. The CDR3 runs 14 residues. CDR3 amino acids: CASSDLAGVYEQFF. Here the CDR3 DNA reads TGTGCCAGCAGTGATCTAGCGGGAGTTTATGAGCAGTTCTTC.

J is TRBJ2-7 and V is TRBV11-2; 9 positions match TRBD1. This CDR3 region has 14 residues. In germline, CDR1 is SGHAT, CDR2 FQNNGV. Trimming took 5 bases from V and 5 from J; bases not matched to a gene: 7. CDR3 DNA: TGTGCCAGCAGCGCGGCACAGGGGGCTAACGAGCAGTACTTC. Translating it yields CASSAAQGANEQYF.

V gene TRBV4-2 combines with J gene TRBJ2-3; 11 positions agree with TRBD2. The CDR3 totals 17 residues. Looked up from germline, CDR1 is LGHNA and CDR2 is YNFKEQ. The V segment lost 0 bases and the J segment 5 bases; nucleotides outside the gene matches: 7. CDR3 sequence reads: CASSQDGVAGGRDTQYF. The CDR3 DNA reads as TGTGCCAGCAGCCAAGATGGGGTAGCGGGGGGGCGAGATACGCAGTATTTT.

The CDR3 DNA reads TGTGCCAGTAGTCCTCAGCCGCGGTCACCCCTCCACTTT. It codes for CASSPQPRSPLHF. The chain employs TRBV19 and TRBJ1-6; the D is unclear. Trimming removed 5 bases from V and 10 bases from J, with 12 bases in between. Per germline, CDR1 LNHDA and CDR2 SQIVND (reference sequence). This CDR3 is built from 13 residues.

This rearrangement joins TRBV29-1 to TRBJ1-2; D is possibly TRBD1 (6 bases). V was pared by 6 bases and J by 3 bases, with 11 bases between. The CDR3 has 12 amino acids. In germline, CDR1 is SQVTM, CDR2 ANQGSEA. The CDR3 reads CSVGAGDYGYTF. In nucleotides, the CDR3 is TGCAGCGTGGGGGCAGGGGACTATGGCTACACCTTC.